The 28 T cell receptor beta chains reported below all come from one sample, sequenced in a study of blood T cell repertoires in COVID-19. Profiled with immunoSEQ multiplex PCR; TCRdb holds only in-frame clones, not every one. This repertoire shows roughly 250,000 clones, over 75% found once; its top ten account for 7.5% to 9%. Sequenced sample: peripheral blood. The receptors stem from a human donor in a cohort sampled during active COVID-19.

V gene TRBV25-1 combines with J gene TRBJ1-1; 11 positions match TRBD1. The V segment lost 7 bases and the J segment 6 bases; nucleotides outside the gene matches: 16. This CDR3 has 17 amino acids. Germline V gene lookup returns CDR1 MGHDK and CDR2 SYGVNS. The CDR3 region is CASTGQGAFPYAPEAFF. The CDR3 region has the DNA TGTGCCAGCACCGGACAGGGGGCTTTCCCTTACGCGCCTGAAGCTTTCTTT. The whole variable domain, remainder taken from reference TRBV25-1 and TRBJ1-1, is EADIYQTPRYLVIGTGKKITLECSQTMGHDKMYWYQQDPGMELHLIHYSYGVNSTEKGDLSSESTVSRIRTEHFPLTLESARPSHTSQYLCASTGQGAFPYAPEAFFGQGTRLTVV.

The rearrangement links TRBV29-1 to TRBJ2-3, with 9 bases that match TRBD2. Germline lookup yields CDR1 SQVTM and CDR2 ANQGSEA. With 4 bases clipped from V and 0 bases from J, the junction kept 5 bases outside the gene matches. CDR3 size: 15 residues. This CDR3 is CSVAASGVSTDTQYF. The CDR3 bases are TGCAGCGTTGCGGCTAGCGGGGTCAGCACAGATACGCAGTATTTT.

The genes are TRBV3-1 (or the pseudogene TRBV3-2) and TRBJ2-7; 8 positions agree with TRBD2. V was clipped by 1 base and J by 2 bases; unmatched bases: 4. The CDR3 extends over 15 amino acids. Germline assignment: CDR1 LGHDT and CDR2 YNNKEL (reference sequence). CDR3 loop: CASSQGLAPAYEQYF. Here the CDR3 DNA reads TGTGCCAGCAGCCAAGGACTAGCGCCCGCCTACGAGCAGTACTTC.

In this sample, this clone turned up once. This rearrangement joins TRBV7-9 to TRBJ2-2, with 8 bases fitting TRBD2. The CDR3 runs to 16 residues. Trimming removed 5 bases from V and 2 bases from J; junction bases left unmatched: 7. Germline-derived CDR1 and CDR2 are SEHNR and FQNEAQ (reference sequence). The CDR3 bases are TGTGCCAGCAGCACGGGGGGGACACCCAACACCGGGGAGCTGTTTTTT. This encodes CASSTGGTPNTGELFF. The variable domain in full, completed from reference TRBV7-9 and TRBJ2-2, reads DTGVSQNPRHKITKRGQNVTFRCDPISEHNRLYWYRQTLGQGPEFLTYFQNEAQLEKSRLLSDRFSAERPKGSFSTLEIQRTEQGDSAMYLCASSTGGTPNTGELFFGEGSRLTVL.

The chain uses TRBV6-5 and TRBJ1-2, with D possibly matching TRBD1 (5 bases). The CDR3 sequence is 13 residues long. The germline CDR1 and CDR2 sequences are MNHEY and SVGAGI. Deletions cut 2 bases from V and 6 bases from J, with 10 bases between. The CDR3 DNA reads as TGTGCCAGCAGTTACAGGGAAGGGGATGGCTACACCTTC. Amino acid sequence: CASSYREGDGYTF.

The genes are TRBV4-2 and TRBJ2-7; D possibly corresponds to TRBD2 (7 bases). Germline V gene data show CDR1 as LGHNA and CDR2 as YNFKEQ. With 3 bases removed from V and 2 bases from J, the gap between germline ends came to 14 bases. CDR3 size: 15 residues. CDR3 coding DNA: TGTGCCAGCAGCCAGAAAGGGGGGGGCGCCTACGAGCAGTACTTC. It specifies CASSQKGGGAYEQYF.

This clone has more than one count but fewer than ten. The chain links TRBV19 to TRBJ1-1; the D is unclear. The CDR3 spans 13 residues. The V end lost 2 bases, the J end lost 10 bases, and 14 bases lay between the germline ends. CDR1 and CDR2 from the germline V gene are LNHDA and SQIVND (reference sequence). The CDR3 coding sequence is TGTGCCAGTAGTATACAACGGAGCCCGGTAGCTTTCTTT. This codes for CASSIQRSPVAFF.

V and J are TRBV7-9 and TRBJ2-7; D call uncertain. Deletions cut 4 bases from V and 4 bases from J, with 20 bases between. Germline CDR1 reads SEHNR; CDR2 reads FQNEAQ (reference sequence). The CDR3 is 16 residues long. DNA of the CDR3: TGTGCCAGCAGCTCCCCTGCGGAGTTTGTCTCTTACGAGCAGTACTTC. It specifies CASSSPAEFVSYEQYF. The whole variable domain, remainder taken from reference TRBV7-9 and TRBJ2-7, is DTGVSQNPRHKITKRGQNVTFRCDPISEHNRLYWYRQTLGQGPEFLTYFQNEAQLEKSRLLSDRFSAERPKGSFSTLEIQRTEQGDSAMYLCASSSPAEFVSYEQYFGPGTRLTVT.

The chain recombines TRBV5-1 with TRBJ2-7; weak D call: TRBD2 (5 bases). With 0 bases removed from V and 1 base from J, the gap between germline ends came to 8 bases. Germline values: CDR1 SGHRS, CDR2 YFSETQ. The CDR3 is made up of 14 amino acids. DNA of the CDR3: TGCGCCAGCAGCTTGGACGGGAAATCCTACGAGCAGTACTTC. This encodes CASSLDGKSYEQYF. The full variable domain, in which reference TRBV5-1 and TRBJ2-7 provide the parts outside the CDR3, is KAGVTQTPRYLIKTRGQQVTLSCSPISGHRSVSWYQQTPGQGLQFLFEYFSETQRNKGNFPGRFSGRQFSNSRSEMNVSTLELGDSALYLCASSLDGKSYEQYFGPGTRLTVT.

This chain joins TRBV9 and TRBJ1-2; D not certain. V lost 2 bases to trimming and J lost 4 bases, with 3 bases between them. The CDR3 extends over 11 amino acids. Germline CDR1 SGDLS, CDR2 YYNGEE. CDR3 DNA: TGTGCCAGCAGCGTCGGCTATGGCTACACCTTC. The encoded protein is CASSVGYGYTF.

V usage is TRBV19 and J usage is TRBJ2-7, with D maybe TRBD2 (5 bases). The CDR3 is made up of 14 amino acids. Trimming removed 6 bases from V and 4 bases from J, with 16 bases in between. Germline V gene data show CDR1 as LNHDA and CDR2 as SQIVND (reference sequence). The CDR3, as DNA: TGTGCCAGTAGCACCAATGGGTGGAGGTACGAGCAGTACTTC. Its translation is CASSTNGWRYEQYF.

The J gene is TRBJ2-1, the V gene TRBV4-1; D might be TRBD1 (5 bases). V lost 1 base and J lost 10, with 23 bases in between. Per the germline V gene, CDR1 is MGHRA and CDR2 is YSYEKL. This CDR3 comprises 17 residues. The DNA of the CDR3 is TGCGCCAGCAGCCAAGGGGCTCTAGGACAAGCTAGTCGGGAGCAGTTCTTC. This codes for CASSQGALGQASREQFF.

The chain employs TRBV7-9 and TRBJ1-6; possibly TRBD1 for D (6 bases). CDR1 is SEHNR and CDR2 is FQNEAQ in the germline V gene (reference sequence). The CDR3 totals 15 residues. The germline V and J ends were trimmed by 5 bases and 3 bases, with 11 bases remaining between them. CDR3 sequence (DNA): TGTGCCAGCAGCCTTACAGGGCTCTATAATTCACCCCTCCACTTT. Its protein product is CASSLTGLYNSPLHF.

The chain combines TRBV9 with TRBJ2-2; possible D gene TRBD1, 5 bases. The V and J ends lost 0 bases and 5 bases respectively, with 23 bases between them. The CDR3 totals 19 residues. CDR1 SGDLS and CDR2 YYNGEE come from the germline V gene. This chain's CDR3 is CASSVVPLGRVIRTGELFF. CDR3 DNA sequence: TGTGCCAGCAGCGTAGTCCCGCTAGGCAGGGTCATTAGGACCGGGGAGCTGTTTTTT.

In nucleotides, the CDR3 is TGTGCCAGCTCACCAGGTAGTAGTGTCTACGAGCAGTACTTC. This encodes CASSPGSSVYEQYF. The rearrangement joins TRBV18 to TRBJ2-7; D not certain. Trimming cost V 2 bases and J 3 bases, with 11 bases left between them. Germline V gene lookup returns CDR1 KGHSH and CDR2 LQKENI. The CDR3 sequence is 14 residues long.

The chain is built from TRBV5-4 and TRBJ1-1; no clear D gene. The germline V gene has CDR1 SGHNT and CDR2 YYREEE (reference sequence). Trimming cost V 4 bases and J 3 bases, with 10 bases left between them. This CDR3 comprises 13 residues. CDR3 bases: TGTGCCAGCAGCCGAGACACATACACTGAAGCTTTCTTT. As protein: CASSRDTYTEAFF.

The V gene is TRBV6-5, the J gene TRBJ1-2; 9 bases are shared with TRBD1. Unmatched junction bases numbered 10, after V lost 4 bases and J lost 4 bases. This CDR3 has 16 residues. The germline gives CDR1 MNHEY, CDR2 SVGAGI. The CDR3 is CASSSKTGGYLYGYTF. The DNA for the CDR3 is TGTGCCAGCAGTTCGAAGACAGGGGGGTACCTCTATGGCTACACCTTC.

This chain joins TRBV7-2 and TRBJ2-7, with D tentatively TRBD1 (5 bases). CDR3 length: 14 residues. Trimming took 5 bases from V and 2 from J, leaving 13 bases between them. Germline CDR1 and CDR2: SGHTA and FQGNSA. CDR3 amino acids: CASSHDIRAYEQYF. The CDR3 coding sequence is TGTGCCAGCAGCCACGATATCAGGGCCTACGAGCAGTACTTC.

Comment on this clone: The germline gene is not matched at one end of the junction; a read error may be the cause. V is TRBV7-7 and J is TRBJ2-3, with 14 bases aligning to TRBD2. This CDR3 region has 20 residues. Germline CDR1 is SSHAT and CDR2 is FNYEAQ (reference sequence). The chain's CDR3 is CASSRMRLAGGITPMDTQYF. CDR3 bases: TGTGCTAGCAGCCGAATGCGACTAGCGGGAGGGATCACTCCGATGGATACGCAGTATTTT.

This chain joins TRBV5-5 and TRBJ1-2, with TRBD1 as a possible D gene (6 bases). V lost 4 bases to trimming and J lost 6 bases, with 13 bases between them. Germline CDR1 reads SGHKS; CDR2 reads YYEKEE (reference sequence). This CDR3 is built from 13 residues. CDR3 coding DNA: TGTGCCAGCAGCGCGGCAGGGGTAAATGGCTACACCTTC. Residues: CASSAAGVNGYTF.

The genes are TRBV9 and TRBJ2-3; a weak D match, TRBD2 (5 bases). The V end lost 2 bases, the J end lost 1 base, and 8 bases lay between the germline ends. Germline lookup yields CDR1 SGDLS and CDR2 YYNGEE. The CDR3 runs 14 residues. The CDR3, as DNA: TGTGCCAGCAGCGTCGATAGCGGCACAGATACGCAGTATTTT. Protein: CASSVDSGTDTQYF.

The chain combines TRBV7-8 with TRBJ2-7, with 10 nucleotides matching TRBD1. V was clipped by 4 bases and J by 5 bases; unmatched bases: 8. CDR3 size: 15 residues. Germline assignment: CDR1 SGHVS and CDR2 FQNEAQ. CDR3 sequence: CASSSRRQGAHEQYF. DNA for the CDR3: TGTGCCAGCAGCTCTCGCCGACAGGGGGCTCACGAGCAGTACTTC. Drawing the rest from reference TRBV7-8 and TRBJ2-7, the complete variable domain is GAGVSQSPRYKVAKRGQDVALRCDPISGHVSLFWYQQALGQGPEFLTYFQNEAQLDKSGLPSDRFFAERPEGSVSTLKIQRTQQEDSAVYLCASSSRRQGAHEQYFGPGTRLTVT.

This clone was recorded only once. The rearrangement links TRBV6-5 to TRBJ1-2; TRBD1 agrees at 7 bases. This CDR3 contains 14 residues. The germline V gene has CDR1 MNHEY and CDR2 SVGAGI. V shed 4 bases and J 4 bases; nucleotides not matched to a gene: 6. The CDR3 spells CASSFEGGFYGYTF. DNA of the CDR3: TGTGCCAGCAGTTTCGAAGGGGGCTTCTATGGCTACACCTTC.

The chain joins TRBV19 to TRBJ2-6; a possible D gene is TRBD2 (5 bases). The ends were cut back, 1 base at V and 2 bases at J, with 6 bases in the middle. This CDR3 region has 15 residues. Per the germline V gene, CDR1 is LNHDA and CDR2 is SQIVND (reference sequence). The CDR3: CASSIAGAGANVLTF. CDR3 nucleotides: TGTGCCAGTAGTATAGCCGGGGCTGGGGCCAACGTCCTGACTTTC.

This sequence joins TRBV6-2 or TRBV6-3 and TRBJ2-2; 8 positions match TRBD2. The V and J ends lost 3 bases and 4 bases, in that order; junction bases with no gene match: 13. There are 18 residues in the CDR3. The germline V gene encodes CDR1 MNHEY and CDR2 SVGEGT. In DNA, the CDR3 is TGTGCCAGCAGTTATCCCCCTTTGCGGGGGGCCTTCACCGGGGAGCTGTTTTTT. It encodes CASSYPPLRGAFTGELFF.

A few counts support this clone. V and J are TRBV3-1 (or the pseudogene TRBV3-2) and TRBJ2-2; TRBD2 matches at 10 bases. V lost 4 bases and J lost 5; bases outside the gene matches: 10. Per the germline V gene, CDR1 is LGHDT and CDR2 is YNNKEL (reference sequence). This CDR3 spans 17 amino acids. CDR3 residues: CASSLPLSTSGTGELFF. The CDR3 DNA sequence: TGTGCCAGCAGCCTCCCTCTGTCGACTAGCGGGACCGGGGAGCTGTTTTTT.

This CDR3 reads CASSKSGSYEQYF. The CDR3 bases are TGTGCCAGCAGTAAAAGCGGGAGCTACGAGCAGTACTTC. The V call is TRBV25-1, the J call TRBJ2-7; 8 nucleotides match TRBD2. Germline CDR1 reads MGHDK; CDR2 reads SYGVNS. V was pared by 5 bases and J by 3 bases, with 3 bases of the junction left unmatched. The CDR3 length is 13 residues.

V gene TRBV6-2 or TRBV6-3 combines with J gene TRBJ1-1; the match to TRBD1 covers 7 bases. Trimming removed 5 bases from V and 3 bases from J; junction bases left unmatched: 6. Germline V CDR1 and CDR2: MNHEY, SVGEGT. The CDR3 has 14 residues. The CDR3 sequence: CASSKQGRDTEAFF. CDR3 bases: TGTGCCAGCAGTAAACAGGGGAGAGACACTGAAGCTTTCTTT.